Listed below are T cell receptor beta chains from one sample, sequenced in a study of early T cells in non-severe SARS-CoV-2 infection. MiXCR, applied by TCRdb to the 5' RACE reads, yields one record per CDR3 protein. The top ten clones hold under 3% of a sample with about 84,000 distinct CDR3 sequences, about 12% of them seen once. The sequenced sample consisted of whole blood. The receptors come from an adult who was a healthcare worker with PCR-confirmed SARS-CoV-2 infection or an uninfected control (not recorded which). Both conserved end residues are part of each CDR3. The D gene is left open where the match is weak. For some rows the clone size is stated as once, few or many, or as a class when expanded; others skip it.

CDR3nt: TGTGCCAGCAGTTTATACCCAGGGAACACTGAAGCTTTCTTT
CDR3aa: CASSLYPGNTEAFF
j_gene: TRBJ1-1
abundance: -
v_gene: TRBV28
d_gene: -

CDR3nt: TGCAGTGCTAGAGATTTAGTCAACAACTACGAGCAGTACTTC
CDR3aa: CSARDLVNNYEQYF
j_gene: TRBJ2-7
abundance: -
v_gene: TRBV20-1
d_gene: -

CDR3nt: TGTGCCAGCAGCTTCGGGGGAGGGGCCTACGAGCAGTACTTC
CDR3aa: CASSFGGGAYEQYF
j_gene: TRBJ2-7
abundance: many
v_gene: TRBV9
d_gene: TRBD2

CDR3nt: TGCGCCAGCAGCTTAGGGGATAGCACAGATACGCAGTATTTT
CDR3aa: CASSLGDSTDTQYF
j_gene: TRBJ2-3
abundance: few
v_gene: TRBV5-1
d_gene: -

CDR3nt: TGTGCCAGCAGCCCTCAGTGGGCCGGGGATTACGAGCAGTACTTC
CDR3aa: CASSPQWAGDYEQYF
j_gene: TRBJ2-7
abundance: few
v_gene: TRBV14
d_gene: -

CDR3nt: TGTGCCAGCAGCGTGATAGGGGGTGATCAAGAGACCCAGTACTTC
CDR3aa: CASSVIGGDQETQYF
j_gene: TRBJ2-5
abundance: -
v_gene: TRBV7-9
d_gene: -

CDR3nt: TGCAGTGCTAGTCAAGATAGCAATCAGCCCCAGCATTTT
CDR3aa: CSASQDSNQPQHF
j_gene: TRBJ1-5
abundance: -
v_gene: TRBV20-1
d_gene: -

CDR3nt: TGTGCCAGCAGCCGAGGCAGGGGCTCTAATCAGCCCCAGCATTTT
CDR3aa: CASSRGRGSNQPQHF
j_gene: TRBJ1-5
abundance: many
v_gene: TRBV16
d_gene: -

CDR3nt: TGCAGTGCTAGACTTCGGAGGGTAGCGGGGGAGTACACCGGGGAGCTGTTTTTT
CDR3aa: CSARLRRVAGEYTGELFF
j_gene: TRBJ2-2
abundance: many
v_gene: TRBV20-1
d_gene: TRBD2

CDR3nt: TGTGCCAGCAGCTTCGGCACGGGAGGGAGTCAGCCCCAGCATTTT
CDR3aa: CASSFGTGGSQPQHF
j_gene: TRBJ1-5
abundance: many
v_gene: TRBV13
d_gene: -

CDR3nt: TGTGCCAGCAGTCTCCGCCCGACTAGCGGGGGGGACACAGATACGCAGTATTTT
CDR3aa: CASSLRPTSGGDTDTQYF
j_gene: TRBJ2-3
abundance: -
v_gene: TRBV6-5
d_gene: TRBD2

CDR3nt: TGTGCCAGCAGTTTCCCGGGACAGGGAGGGTTGAACACTGAAGCTTTCTTT
CDR3aa: CASSFPGQGGLNTEAFF
j_gene: TRBJ1-1
abundance: -
v_gene: TRBV12-3/TRBV12-4
d_gene: TRBD1

CDR3nt: TGTGCCAGCGGGGGATACACTGAAGCTTTCTTT
CDR3aa: CASGGYTEAFF
j_gene: TRBJ1-1
abundance: -
v_gene: TRBV7-9
d_gene: -

CDR3nt: TGCAGCGCTTCAACTCGGGACTCCAACTATGGCTACACCTTC
CDR3aa: CSASTRDSNYGYTF
j_gene: TRBJ1-2
abundance: few
v_gene: TRBV29-1
d_gene: -

CDR3nt: TGTGCCAGCAGTGACGGGACAGGGGATAGCAATCAGCCCCAGCATTTT
CDR3aa: CASSDGTGDSNQPQHF
j_gene: TRBJ1-5
abundance: -
v_gene: TRBV6-1
d_gene: TRBD1

CDR3nt: TGTGCCAGCAGCAAAGTAGGCGGGAGCACTGAAGCTTTCTTT
CDR3aa: CASSKVGGSTEAFF
j_gene: TRBJ1-1
abundance: many
v_gene: TRBV21-1
d_gene: -

CDR3nt: TGTGCCAGCAGCTTCGGAACTAGCTACAATGAGCAGTTCTTC
CDR3aa: CASSFGTSYNEQFF
j_gene: TRBJ2-1
abundance: many
v_gene: TRBV2
d_gene: -

CDR3nt: TGTGCCATCAGTGAGTCTCGAGGGGGCGGTAATCAGCCCCAGCATTTT
CDR3aa: CAISESRGGGNQPQHF
j_gene: TRBJ1-5
abundance: -
v_gene: TRBV10-3
d_gene: TRBD1